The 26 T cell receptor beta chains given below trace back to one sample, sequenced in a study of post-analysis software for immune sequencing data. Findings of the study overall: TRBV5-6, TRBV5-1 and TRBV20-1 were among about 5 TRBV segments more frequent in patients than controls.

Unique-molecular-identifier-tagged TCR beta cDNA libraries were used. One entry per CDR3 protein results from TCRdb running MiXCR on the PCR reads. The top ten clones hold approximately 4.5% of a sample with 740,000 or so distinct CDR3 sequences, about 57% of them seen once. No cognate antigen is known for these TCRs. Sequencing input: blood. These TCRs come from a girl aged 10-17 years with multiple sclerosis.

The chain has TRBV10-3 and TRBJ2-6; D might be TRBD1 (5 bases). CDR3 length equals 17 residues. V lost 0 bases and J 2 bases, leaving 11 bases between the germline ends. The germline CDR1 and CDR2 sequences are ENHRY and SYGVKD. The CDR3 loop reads CAISESKGSAGANVLTF. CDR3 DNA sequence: TGTGCCATCAGTGAGTCTAAGGGGTCCGCTGGGGCCAACGTCCTGACTTTC.

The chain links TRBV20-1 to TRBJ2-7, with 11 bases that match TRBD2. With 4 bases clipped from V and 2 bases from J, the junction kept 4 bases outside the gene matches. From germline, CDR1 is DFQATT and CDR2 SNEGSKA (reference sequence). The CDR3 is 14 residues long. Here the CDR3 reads CSATGTSGAYEQYF. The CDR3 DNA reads TGCAGTGCTACCGGGACTAGCGGTGCCTACGAGCAGTACTTC.

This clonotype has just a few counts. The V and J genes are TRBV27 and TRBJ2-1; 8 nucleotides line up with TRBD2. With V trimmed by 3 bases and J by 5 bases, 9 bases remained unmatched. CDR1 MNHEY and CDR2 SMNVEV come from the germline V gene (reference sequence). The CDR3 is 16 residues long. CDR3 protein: CASSFRLARFNNEQFF. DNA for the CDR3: TGTGCCAGCAGTTTTCGACTAGCGCGGTTTAACAATGAGCAGTTCTTC.

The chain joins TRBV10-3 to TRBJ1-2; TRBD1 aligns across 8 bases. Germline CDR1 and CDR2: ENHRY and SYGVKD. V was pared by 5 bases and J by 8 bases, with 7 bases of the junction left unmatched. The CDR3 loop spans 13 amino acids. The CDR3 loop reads CAISSTGGQGYTF. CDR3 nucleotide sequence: TGTGCCATCAGTTCTACAGGGGGGCAGGGCTACACCTTC.

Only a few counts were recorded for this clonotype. This chain's CDR3 is CASSLGGGPEEQYF. The CDR3 nucleotides are TGTGCCAGCAGCTTGGGGGGGGGACCTGAAGAGCAGTACTTC. The J gene is TRBJ2-7, the V gene TRBV7-2, with 7 bases matching TRBD2. CDR3 length equals 14 residues. After removal of 3 bases from V and 7 bases from J, the junction contained 9 bases not matched to a gene. Germline V gene data show CDR1 as SGHTA and CDR2 as FQGNSA. Full variable domain (outside the CDR3, taken from reference TRBV7-2 and TRBJ2-7): GAGVSQSPSNKVTEKGKDVELRCDPISGHTALYWYRQSLGQGLEFLIYFQGNSAPDKSGLPSDRFSAERTGGSVSTLTIQRTQQEDSAVYLCASSLGGGPEEQYFGPGTRLTVT.

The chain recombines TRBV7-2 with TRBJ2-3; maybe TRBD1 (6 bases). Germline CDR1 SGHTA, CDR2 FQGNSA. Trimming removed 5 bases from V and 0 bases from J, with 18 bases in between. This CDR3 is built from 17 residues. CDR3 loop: CASSRGTPHPSTDTQYF. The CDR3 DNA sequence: TGTGCCAGCAGCCGTGGGACACCGCATCCTAGCACAGATACGCAGTATTTT.

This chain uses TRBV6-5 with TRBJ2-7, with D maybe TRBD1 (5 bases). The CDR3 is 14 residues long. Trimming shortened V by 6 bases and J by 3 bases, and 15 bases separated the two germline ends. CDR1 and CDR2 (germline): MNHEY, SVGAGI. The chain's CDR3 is CASSYLAGNYEQYF. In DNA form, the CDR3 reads TGTGCCAGCAGCTACCTGGCAGGGAACTACGAGCAGTACTTC.

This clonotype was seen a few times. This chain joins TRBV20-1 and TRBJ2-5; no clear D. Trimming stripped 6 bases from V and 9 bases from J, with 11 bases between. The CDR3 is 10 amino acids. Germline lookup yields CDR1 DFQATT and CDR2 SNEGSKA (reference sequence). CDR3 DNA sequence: TGCAGTGCCAACCTCGGGCCCCAGTACTTC. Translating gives CSANLGPQYF.

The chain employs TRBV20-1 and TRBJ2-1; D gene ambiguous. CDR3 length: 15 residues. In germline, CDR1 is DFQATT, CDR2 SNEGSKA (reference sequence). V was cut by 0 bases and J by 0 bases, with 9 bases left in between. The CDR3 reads CSARESVSSYNEQFF. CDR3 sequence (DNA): TGCAGTGCTAGAGAGAGCGTGAGCTCCTACAATGAGCAGTTCTTC.

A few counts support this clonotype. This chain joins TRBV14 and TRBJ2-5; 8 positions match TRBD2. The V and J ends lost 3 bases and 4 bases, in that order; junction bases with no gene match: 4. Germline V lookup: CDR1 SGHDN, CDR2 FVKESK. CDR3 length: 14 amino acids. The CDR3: CASSHRSGGETQYF. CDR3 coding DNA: TGTGCCAGCAGCCATCGAAGCGGGGGAGAGACCCAGTACTTC.

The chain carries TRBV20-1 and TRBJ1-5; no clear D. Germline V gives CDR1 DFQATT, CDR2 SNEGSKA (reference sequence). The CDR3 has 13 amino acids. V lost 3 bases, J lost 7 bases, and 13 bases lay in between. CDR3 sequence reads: CSASPRMGQPQHF. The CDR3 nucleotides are TGCAGTGCTAGTCCCCGTATGGGACAGCCCCAGCATTTT.

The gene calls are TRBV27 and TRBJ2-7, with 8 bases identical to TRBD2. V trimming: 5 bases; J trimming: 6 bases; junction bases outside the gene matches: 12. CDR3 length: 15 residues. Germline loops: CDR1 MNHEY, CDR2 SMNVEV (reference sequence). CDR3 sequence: CASSPEGTRKGEQYF. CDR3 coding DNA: TGTGCCAGCAGTCCAGAAGGGACTAGGAAAGGCGAGCAGTACTTC.

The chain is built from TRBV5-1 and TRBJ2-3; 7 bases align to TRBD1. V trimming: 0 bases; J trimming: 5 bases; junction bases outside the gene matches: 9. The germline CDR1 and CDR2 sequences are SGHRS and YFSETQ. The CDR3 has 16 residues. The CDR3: CASSLDPWTGRDTQYF. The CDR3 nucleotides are TGCGCCAGCAGCTTGGACCCTTGGACAGGTAGAGATACGCAGTATTTT.

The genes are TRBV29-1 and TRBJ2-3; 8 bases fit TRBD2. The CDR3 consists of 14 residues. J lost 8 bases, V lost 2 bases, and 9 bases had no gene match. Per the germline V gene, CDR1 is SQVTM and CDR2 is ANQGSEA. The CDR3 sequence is CSVEPNGLAATQYF. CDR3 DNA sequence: TGCAGCGTTGAACCGAACGGACTAGCAGCTACGCAGTATTTT.

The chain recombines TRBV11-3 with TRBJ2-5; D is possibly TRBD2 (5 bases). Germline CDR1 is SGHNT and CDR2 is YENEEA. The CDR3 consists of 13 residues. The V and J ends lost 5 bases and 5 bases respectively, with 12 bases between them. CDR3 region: CASSRLRMETQYF. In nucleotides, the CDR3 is TGTGCCAGCAGCCGACTACGCATGGAGACCCAGTACTTC.

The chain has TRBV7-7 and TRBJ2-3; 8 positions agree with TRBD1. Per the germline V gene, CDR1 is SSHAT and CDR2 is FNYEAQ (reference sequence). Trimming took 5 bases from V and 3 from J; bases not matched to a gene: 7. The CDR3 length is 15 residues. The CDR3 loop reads CASSPGTGATDTQYF. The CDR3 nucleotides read TGTGCCAGCAGCCCCGGGACAGGAGCGACAGATACGCAGTATTTT.

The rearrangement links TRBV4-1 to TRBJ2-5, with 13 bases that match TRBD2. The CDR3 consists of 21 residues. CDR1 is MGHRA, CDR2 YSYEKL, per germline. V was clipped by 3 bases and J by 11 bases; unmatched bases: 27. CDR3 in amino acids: CASSQPTIGLAGARSYNEQYF. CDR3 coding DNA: TGCGCCAGCAGCCAGCCCACAATAGGACTAGCGGGGGCCAGGAGCTACAATGAGCAGTACTTC.

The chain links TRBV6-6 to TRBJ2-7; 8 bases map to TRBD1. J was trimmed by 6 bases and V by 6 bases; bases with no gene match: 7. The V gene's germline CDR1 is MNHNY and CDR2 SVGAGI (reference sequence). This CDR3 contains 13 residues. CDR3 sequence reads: CASRPPGGPEQYF. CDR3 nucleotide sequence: TGTGCCAGCAGACCCCCAGGGGGCCCCGAGCAGTACTTC.

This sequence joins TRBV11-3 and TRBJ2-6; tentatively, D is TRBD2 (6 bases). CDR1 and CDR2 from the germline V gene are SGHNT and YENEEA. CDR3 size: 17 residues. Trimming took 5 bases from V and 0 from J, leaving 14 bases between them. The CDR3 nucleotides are TGTGCCAGCAGCAACTCTAGCGCAAGCTCTGGGGCCAACGTCCTGACTTTC. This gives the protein CASSNSSASSGANVLTF. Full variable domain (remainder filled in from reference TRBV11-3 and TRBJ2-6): EAGVVQSPRYKIIEKKQPVAFWCNPISGHNTLYWYLQNLGQGPELLIRYENEEAVDDSQLPKDRFSAERLKGVDSTLKIQPAELGDSAVYLCASSNSSASSGANVLTFGAGSRLTVL.

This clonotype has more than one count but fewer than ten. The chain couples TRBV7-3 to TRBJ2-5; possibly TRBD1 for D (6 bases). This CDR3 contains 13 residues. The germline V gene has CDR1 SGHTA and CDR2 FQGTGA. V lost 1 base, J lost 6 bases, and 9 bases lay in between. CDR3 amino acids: CASSLNRDKTQYF. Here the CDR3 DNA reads TGTGCCAGCAGCTTAAACCGGGACAAGACCCAGTACTTC.

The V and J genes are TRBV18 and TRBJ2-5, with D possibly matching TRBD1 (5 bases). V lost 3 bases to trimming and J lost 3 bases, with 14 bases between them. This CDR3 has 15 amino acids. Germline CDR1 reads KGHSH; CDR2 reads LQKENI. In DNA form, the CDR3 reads TGTGCCAGCTCACCTTTCTTCGACAGAGAAGAGACCCAGTACTTC. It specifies CASSPFFDREETQYF.

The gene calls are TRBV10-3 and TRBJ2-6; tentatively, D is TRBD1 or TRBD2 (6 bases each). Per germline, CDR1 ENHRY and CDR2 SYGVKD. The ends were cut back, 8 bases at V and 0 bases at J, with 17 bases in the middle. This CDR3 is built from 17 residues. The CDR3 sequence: CAIGRGGISSGANVLTF. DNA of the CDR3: TGTGCCATCGGAAGAGGGGGGATTTCCTCTGGGGCCAACGTCCTGACTTTC.

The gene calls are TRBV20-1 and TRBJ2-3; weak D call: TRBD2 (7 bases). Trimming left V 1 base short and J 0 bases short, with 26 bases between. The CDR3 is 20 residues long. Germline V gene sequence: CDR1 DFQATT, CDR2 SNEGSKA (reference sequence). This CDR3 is CSARARRGRGIHLSTDTQYF. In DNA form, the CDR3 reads TGCAGTGCTAGAGCGCGGCGGGGGCGCGGGATTCACCTTAGCACAGATACGCAGTATTTT.

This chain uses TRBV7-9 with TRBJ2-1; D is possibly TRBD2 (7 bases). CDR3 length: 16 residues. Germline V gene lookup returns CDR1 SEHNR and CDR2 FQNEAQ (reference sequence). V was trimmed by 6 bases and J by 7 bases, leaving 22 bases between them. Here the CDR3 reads CASSSRGMGGGNEQFF. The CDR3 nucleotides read TGTGCCAGCAGTTCTAGGGGTATGGGAGGGGGGAATGAGCAGTTCTTC.

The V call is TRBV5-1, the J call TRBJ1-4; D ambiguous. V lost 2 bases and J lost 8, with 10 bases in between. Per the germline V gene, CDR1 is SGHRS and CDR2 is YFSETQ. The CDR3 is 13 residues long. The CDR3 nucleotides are TGCGCCAGCAGCTTCAACGATGGCGAAAAACTGTTTTTT. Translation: CASSFNDGEKLFF.

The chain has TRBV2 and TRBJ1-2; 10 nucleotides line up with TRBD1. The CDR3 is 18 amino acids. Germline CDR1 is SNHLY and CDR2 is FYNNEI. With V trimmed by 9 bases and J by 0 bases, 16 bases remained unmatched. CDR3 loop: CARLRDRGLGAANYGYTF. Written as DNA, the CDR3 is TGTGCCAGACTCCGGGACAGGGGTTTGGGTGCGGCTAACTATGGCTACACCTTC.